The source of this T cell receptor beta chain is a study of blood T cell repertoires in COVID-19. V lost 4 bases and J lost 7, with 13 bases in between. Germline lookup yields CDR1 GTSNPN and CDR2 SVGIG (reference sequence). The CDR3 is made up of 13 amino acids. Enrolled during active infection, Seattle patients were then followed longitudinally. This clone appeared a few times. TCRdb keeps only in-frame clones here, not all; method: immunoSEQ multiplex PCR. The sample comprises some 400,000 clones, around 87% of which are singletons, and more than 9% rests with the top ten. Input material: peripheral blood. This receptor was obtained from a woman aged 25 to 39 with COVID-19, enrolled during active disease. The J gene is TRBJ1-4, the V gene TRBV30; weak D call: TRBD1 (5 bases). The CDR3 here is CAWKTQTAEKLFF. The CDR3 region has the DNA TGTGCCTGGAAAACTCAGACAGCTGAAAAACTGTTTTTT.